Each of the 29 T cell receptor beta chains below was sequenced from the same sample in a study of T-cell memory formation after mild COVID-19. TCRdb called the 5' RACE reads again in MiXCR, with one record for every CDR3 protein. The table includes fewer than 200,000 distinct CDR3 sequences, over 10% detected once. Sequencing was performed on PBMCs or a T cell subset sorted from them (not recorded which). The receptor source for this set is a man between 18 and 35 years old who had mild COVID-19 (a few samples of this study predate the infection). Cell type and time point are not known.

V and J are TRBV24-1 and TRBJ1-5; D is ambiguous. Trimming stripped 8 bases from V and 0 bases from J, with 1 base between. Germline V gene sequence: CDR1 KGHDR, CDR2 SFDVKD. The CDR3 covers 11 residues. The CDR3 DNA is TGTGCCACCATTAGCAATCAGCCCCAGCATTTT. Protein sequence: CATISNQPQHF.

A few counts support this clonotype. The chain recombines TRBV3-1 with TRBJ1-6; maybe TRBD1 (5 bases). The CDR3 is made up of 15 amino acids. Trimming removed 4 bases from V and 7 bases from J, with 14 bases in between. The germline CDR1 and CDR2 sequences are LGHDT and YNNKEL (reference sequence). CDR3 amino acids: CASSLGRVGNSPLHF. CDR3 coding DNA: TGTGCCAGCAGCCTGGGCAGGGTGGGAAATTCACCCCTCCACTTT.

The gene calls are TRBV27 and TRBJ1-6, with D unclear. The germline V and J ends were trimmed by 7 bases and 6 bases, with 13 bases remaining between them. The CDR3 is made up of 14 amino acids. CDR1 and CDR2 from the germline V gene are MNHEY and SMNVEV (reference sequence). CDR3 in DNA: TGTGCCAGCATGGTGGGCTCTGTTAATTCACCCCTCCACTTT. Encoded protein: CASMVGSVNSPLHF.

V gene TRBV2 combines with J gene TRBJ2-7, with 7 bases fitting TRBD1. CDR3 length: 14 amino acids. Germline-derived CDR1 and CDR2 are SNHLY and FYNNEI. V shed 4 bases, J shed 3 bases, and the junction held 6 bases outside the gene matches. CDR3: CASSAGTANYEQYV. Written as DNA, the CDR3 is TGTGCCAGCAGTGCCGGGACAGCAAACTACGAGCAGTACGTC.

The V call is TRBV11-2, the J call TRBJ2-3; D tentatively reads TRBD1 or TRBD2 (6 bases each). The germline V gene has CDR1 SGHAT and CDR2 FQNNGV. The CDR3 length is 15 residues. Trimming stripped 3 bases from V and 2 bases from J, with 12 bases between. Here the CDR3 reads CASSLGRDNTDTQYF. The CDR3 DNA is TGTGCCAGCAGCTTGGGGCGGGACAACACAGATACGCAGTATTTT.

This chain uses TRBV24-1 with TRBJ1-5, with D unresolved. This CDR3 is built from 14 residues. Germline CDR1 and CDR2: KGHDR and SFDVKD. V was shortened by 4 bases and J by 3 bases, with 9 bases between the two germline ends. The chain's CDR3 is CATSDRTVNQPQHF. CDR3 in DNA: TGTGCCACCAGTGACCGGACGGTCAATCAGCCCCAGCATTTT.

The table lists this clonotype with a few counts. The genes are TRBV18 and TRBJ2-4; D gene ambiguous. Trimming took 3 bases from V and 0 from J, leaving 18 bases between them. This CDR3 comprises 18 residues. Germline CDR1 KGHSH, CDR2 LQKENI. DNA of the CDR3: TGTGCCAGCTCACCCCCCCACGTTCGGTTGATAGCCAAAAACATTCAGTACTTC. It is translated as CASSPPHVRLIAKNIQYF. Variable domain in full (rest from reference TRBV18 and TRBJ2-4): NAGVMQNPRHLVRRRGQEARLRCSPMKGHSHVYWYRQLPEEGLKFMVYLQKENIIDESGMPKERFSAEFPKEGPSILRIQQVVRGDSAAYFCASSPPHVRLIAKNIQYFGAGTRLSVL.

The table lists this clonotype with a few counts. J is TRBJ1-1 and V is TRBV12-3 or TRBV12-4, with D hard to call. The CDR3 has 19 amino acids. V was clipped by 6 bases and J by 1 base, with 27 bases between them. CDR3 in amino acids: CASSNKAGLRVPPNTEAFF. CDR3 sequence (DNA): TGTGCCAGCAGCAACAAAGCGGGGTTGAGAGTTCCCCCGAACACTGAAGCTTTCTTT.

This clonotype was picked up many times. This chain joins TRBV20-1 and TRBJ2-3; 13 bases are shared with TRBD2. This CDR3 is built from 17 residues. Germline trimming cut 4 bases from V and 1 base from J; bases unmatched to any gene: 8. Germline CDR1 is DFQATT and CDR2 is SNEGSKA (reference sequence). The DNA for the CDR3 is TGCAGTGCTACGACTAGCGGGGGGAAAAGTGGCACAGATACGCAGTATTTT. It translates to CSATTSGGKSGTDTQYF.

V and J are TRBV12-3 or TRBV12-4 and TRBJ1-6, with unresolved D. Trimming removed 4 bases from V and 4 bases from J, with 8 bases in between. This CDR3 is 14 amino acids long. This CDR3 is CASSSLGYNSPLHF. CDR3 bases: TGTGCCAGCAGTTCCCTAGGGTATAATTCACCCCTCCACTTT.

This clonotype appeared a single time. Since a much larger clone is just one base distant, this may be a read error. The gene calls are TRBV7-2 and TRBJ2-3; tentative D call: TRBD2 (6 bases). Germline CDR1 reads SGHTA; CDR2 reads FQGNSA. The CDR3 extends over 13 amino acids. CDR3 sequence reads: CASSFTSTDTKYF. CDR3 bases: TGTGCCAGCAGCTTTACTAGCACAGATACGAAGTATTTT.

The chain uses TRBV5-1 and TRBJ2-5; D call uncertain. The CDR3 extends over 13 amino acids. Trimming removed 1 base from V and 7 bases from J, with 11 bases in between. The germline CDR1 and CDR2 sequences are SGHRS and YFSETQ. The CDR3 sequence: CASSLLPSGTQYF. CDR3 bases: TGCGCCAGCAGCTTGTTGCCTTCGGGGACCCAGTACTTC.

The chain is built from TRBV7-8 and TRBJ2-5; D might be TRBD1 or TRBD2, each matching 6 bases. Germline V CDR1 and CDR2: SGHVS, FQNEAQ. V lost 11 bases and J 1 base, leaving 14 bases between the germline ends. The CDR3 runs 13 residues. The CDR3 coding sequence is TGTGCCTCCCTCCGGGGGCTCCAAGAGACCCAGTACTTC. This encodes CASLRGLQETQYF.

V usage is TRBV2 and J usage is TRBJ1-5; no reliable D call. CDR3 length equals 14 residues. Germline assignment: CDR1 SNHLY and CDR2 FYNNEI. V lost 8 bases, J lost 0 bases, and 11 bases lay in between. The CDR3 DNA sequence: TGTGCCAGCGCGCCGACGAATAGCAATCAGCCCCAGCATTTT. Protein product: CASAPTNSNQPQHF.

This chain links TRBV28 with TRBJ2-3, with a possible D match to TRBD1 (6 bases). V was clipped by 4 bases and J by 2 bases, with 16 bases between them. Germline values: CDR1 MDHEN, CDR2 SYDVKM. CDR3 size: 16 residues. DNA for the CDR3: TGTGCCAGCAGTTCACCCACGGCAGGGGCCACAGATACGCAGTATTTT. This translates into CASSSPTAGATDTQYF.

This clonotype was counted between two and nine times. The chain employs TRBV7-2 and TRBJ2-2; 7 nucleotides line up with TRBD2. The CDR3 has 16 residues. With V trimmed by 4 bases and J by 6 bases, 11 bases remained unmatched. CDR1 is SGHTA, CDR2 FQGNSA, per germline. The CDR3 region is CASSWSGTTSSGELFF. The CDR3, as DNA: TGTGCCAGCAGCTGGTCCGGGACTACTTCGTCCGGGGAGCTGTTTTTT.

This chain connects TRBV28 to TRBJ2-3; the D gene is possibly TRBD2 (6 bases). CDR3 size: 14 residues. Per germline, CDR1 MDHEN and CDR2 SYDVKM. V was cut by 6 bases and J by 5 bases, with 15 bases left in between. CDR3 nucleotide sequence: TGTGCCAGCAGGATGACTCGGGGAGGAGATACGCAGTATTTT. Translated: CASRMTRGGDTQYF.

This clonotype appeared a few times. The chain links TRBV5-1 to TRBJ1-1, with D uncertain. In germline, CDR1 is SGHRS, CDR2 YFSETQ. This CDR3 region has 14 residues. Trimming removed 8 bases from V and 1 base from J, with 15 bases in between. In nucleotides, the CDR3 is TGCGCCAGTAAAGCCTCGTCAGGGAACACTGAAGCTTTCTTT. As protein: CASKASSGNTEAFF. Combining the CDR3 with reference TRBV5-1 and TRBJ1-1 gives the whole variable domain KAGVTQTPRYLIKTRGQQVTLSCSPISGHRSVSWYQQTPGQGLQFLFEYFSETQRNKGNFPGRFSGRQFSNSRSEMNVSTLELGDSALYLCASKASSGNTEAFFGQGTRLTVV.

This clonotype appeared a few times. This sequence joins TRBV4-3 and TRBJ1-2, with D possibly matching TRBD1 (6 bases). Per germline, CDR1 LGHNA and CDR2 YSLEER. Deletions cut 0 bases from V and 7 bases from J, with 21 bases between. CDR3 size: 17 residues. The DNA of the CDR3 is TGCGCCAGCAGCCAAGAAGTAATCGAGAACAGGGAGTTTGGCTACACCTTC. Protein sequence: CASSQEVIENREFGYTF.

This clonotype was found a few times. V and J are TRBV7-2 and TRBJ1-1; maybe TRBD1 (6 bases). The length of the CDR3 is 14 residues. Germline CDR1 reads SGHTA; CDR2 reads FQGNSA. Trimming cost V 2 bases and J 6 bases, with 13 bases left between them. CDR3 protein: CASSLYRVGAEAFF. In DNA, the CDR3 is TGTGCCAGCAGCTTATACAGGGTGGGCGCTGAAGCTTTCTTT.

The sample holds many counts of this clonotype. The chain joins TRBV7-6 to TRBJ1-2; D remains ambiguous. The V end was cut by 1 base, the J end by 4 bases, with 7 bases between. The germline V gene encodes CDR1 SGHVS and CDR2 FNYEAQ. CDR3 size: 13 residues. The CDR3 DNA reads as TGTGCCAGCAGCTTAGGACCCCGCTATGGCTACACCTTC. Its protein is CASSLGPRYGYTF.

This sequence joins TRBV28 and TRBJ1-1; D gene uncertain. This CDR3 region has 10 residues. V lost 10 bases to trimming and J lost 11 bases, with 14 bases between them. Germline V CDR1 and CDR2: MDHEN, SYDVKM. CDR3 amino acids: CATFLSGAFF. The CDR3 DNA is TGTGCCACTTTTTTGTCAGGTGCTTTCTTT.

This chain uses TRBV19 with TRBJ1-2; TRBD1 might be the D (5 bases). With 7 bases removed from V and 4 bases from J, the gap between germline ends came to 13 bases. Germline CDR1 and CDR2: LNHDA and SQIVND (reference sequence). The CDR3 extends over 13 amino acids. DNA of the CDR3: TGTGCCAGTATCCCAGGGACTACCTATGGCTACACCTTC. This translates into CASIPGTTYGYTF.

This clonotype was counted only a few times. V usage is TRBV5-5 and J usage is TRBJ2-1, with D possibly being TRBD2 (5 bases). In germline, CDR1 is SGHKS, CDR2 YYEKEE (reference sequence). This CDR3 is built from 16 residues. The V gene lost 0 bases and the J gene lost 9 bases, with 19 bases spanning the gap. CDR3 protein: CASSLVGRPPAGEQFF. The CDR3 coding sequence is TGTGCCAGCAGCTTGGTGGGCAGGCCCCCCGCGGGTGAGCAGTTCTTC.

This clonotype showed up just a few times. The J gene is TRBJ2-5, the V gene TRBV20-1, with 10 bases that match TRBD2. V lost 3 bases, J lost 0 bases, and 16 bases stayed unmatched. The CDR3 totals 19 residues. Germline loops: CDR1 DFQATT, CDR2 SNEGSKA (reference sequence). For the CDR3, the DNA is TGCAGTGCTAGCGGCCAGCGGGGGGGCAAATGGGAAAACCAAGAGACCCAGTACTTC. Protein product: CSASGQRGGKWENQETQYF.

Only a few counts were recorded for this clonotype. The V gene is TRBV7-9, the J gene TRBJ2-3; D ambiguous. This CDR3 has 15 amino acids. Per the germline V gene, CDR1 is SEHNR and CDR2 is FQNEAQ (reference sequence). Trimming stripped 5 bases from V and 3 bases from J, with 15 bases between. The CDR3 DNA is TGTGCCAGCAGCCCTCGCCCTACCGGGACAGATACGCAGTATTTT. Translation gives CASSPRPTGTDTQYF.

This CDR3 reads CASSLVTNEQYF. The CDR3 DNA reads TGTGCCAGCAGCTTAGTTACGAACGAGCAGTACTTC. V and J are TRBV7-9 and TRBJ2-7; D gene unclear. V shed 1 base and J shed 5 bases, with 6 bases lying between them. There are 12 residues in the CDR3. Germline V lookup: CDR1 SEHNR, CDR2 FQNEAQ (reference sequence).

This clonotype was counted between two and nine times. The chain uses TRBV7-9 and TRBJ2-1; D uncertain. CDR3 length: 13 amino acids. Trimming removed 2 bases from V and 6 bases from J, with 8 bases in between. Germline V gene data show CDR1 as SEHNR and CDR2 as FQNEAQ (reference sequence). CDR3 coding DNA: TGTGCCAGCAGCTTATTAGTGGGCAATGAGCAGTTCTTC. Encoded protein: CASSLLVGNEQFF. Drawing the rest from reference TRBV7-9 and TRBJ2-1, the complete variable domain is DTGVSQNPRHKITKRGQNVTFRCDPISEHNRLYWYRQTLGQGPEFLTYFQNEAQLEKSRLLSDRFSAERPKGSFSTLEIQRTEQGDSAMYLCASSLLVGNEQFFGPGTRLTVL.

The chain links TRBV20-1 to TRBJ2-1, with 11 nucleotides matching TRBD2. This CDR3 region has 14 residues. Trimming removed 1 base from V and 4 bases from J; junction bases left unmatched: 0. From germline, CDR1 is DFQATT and CDR2 SNEGSKA (reference sequence). The DNA for the CDR3 is TGCAGTGCTAGAGGACTAGCGGGGTACAATGAGCAGTTCTTC. Protein sequence: CSARGLAGYNEQFF.